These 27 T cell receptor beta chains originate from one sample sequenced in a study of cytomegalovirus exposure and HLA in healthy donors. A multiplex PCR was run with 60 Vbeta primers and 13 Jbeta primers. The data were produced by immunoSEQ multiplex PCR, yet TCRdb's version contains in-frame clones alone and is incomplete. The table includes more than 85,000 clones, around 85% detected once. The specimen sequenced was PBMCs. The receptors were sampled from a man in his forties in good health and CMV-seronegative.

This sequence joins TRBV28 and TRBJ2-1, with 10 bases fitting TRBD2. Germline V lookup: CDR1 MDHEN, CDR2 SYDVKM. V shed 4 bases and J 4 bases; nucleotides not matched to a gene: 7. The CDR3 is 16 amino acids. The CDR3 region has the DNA TGTGCCAGCAGTTCTAGCGGGGGATACACTTACAATGAGCAGTTCTTC. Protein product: CASSSSGGYTYNEQFF.

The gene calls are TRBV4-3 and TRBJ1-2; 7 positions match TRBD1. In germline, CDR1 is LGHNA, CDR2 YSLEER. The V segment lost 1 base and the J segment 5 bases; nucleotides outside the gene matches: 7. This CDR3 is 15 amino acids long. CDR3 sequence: CASSQGGGPEYGYTF. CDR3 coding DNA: TGCGCCAGCAGCCAAGGAGGGGGCCCAGAGTATGGCTACACCTTC.

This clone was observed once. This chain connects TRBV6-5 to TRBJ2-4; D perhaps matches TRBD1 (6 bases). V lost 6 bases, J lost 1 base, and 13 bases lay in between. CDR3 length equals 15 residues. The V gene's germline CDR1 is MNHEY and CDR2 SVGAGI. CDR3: CASSRGRGAKNIQYF. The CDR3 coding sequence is TGTGCCAGCAGCCGGGGAAGGGGGGCCAAAAACATTCAGTACTTC.

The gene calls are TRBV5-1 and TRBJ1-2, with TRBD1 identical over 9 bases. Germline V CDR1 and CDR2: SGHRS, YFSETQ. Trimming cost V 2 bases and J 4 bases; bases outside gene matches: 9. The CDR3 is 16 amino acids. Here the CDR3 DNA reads TGCGCCAGCAGCTTAAGGAACAGGGGGCGTCCCTATGGCTACACCTTC. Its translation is CASSLRNRGRPYGYTF.

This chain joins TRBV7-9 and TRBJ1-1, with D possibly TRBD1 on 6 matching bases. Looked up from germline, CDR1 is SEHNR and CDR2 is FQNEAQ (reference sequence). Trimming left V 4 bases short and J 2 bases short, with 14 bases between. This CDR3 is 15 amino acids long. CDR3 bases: TGTGCCAGCAGCTCCGACCCACAGGGTAACACTGAAGCTTTCTTT. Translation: CASSSDPQGNTEAFF.

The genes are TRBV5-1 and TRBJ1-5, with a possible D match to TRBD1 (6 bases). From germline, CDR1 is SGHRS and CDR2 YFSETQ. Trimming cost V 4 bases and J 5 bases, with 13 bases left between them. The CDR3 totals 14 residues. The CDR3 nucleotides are TGCGCCAGCAGCCAAGGGGGATTCGATCAGCCCCAGCATTTT. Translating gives CASSQGGFDQPQHF.

The CDR3: CASSRSSGPISYNEQFF. The CDR3 DNA sequence: TGCGCCAGCAGCCGTAGTAGTGGGCCTATCTCCTACAATGAGCAGTTCTTC. The J gene is TRBJ2-1, the V gene TRBV5-1; D gene ambiguous. This CDR3 has 17 residues. CDR1 and CDR2 from the germline V gene are SGHRS and YFSETQ. V lost 4 bases and J 0 bases, leaving 17 bases between the germline ends.

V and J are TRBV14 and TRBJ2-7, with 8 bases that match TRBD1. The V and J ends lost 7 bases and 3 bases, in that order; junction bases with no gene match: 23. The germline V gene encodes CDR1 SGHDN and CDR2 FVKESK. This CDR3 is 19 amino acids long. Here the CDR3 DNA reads TGTGCCAGCATCGCGTCCAACATGAAGCTCCGGGACAGGTACTACGAGCAGTACTTC. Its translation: CASIASNMKLRDRYYEQYF.

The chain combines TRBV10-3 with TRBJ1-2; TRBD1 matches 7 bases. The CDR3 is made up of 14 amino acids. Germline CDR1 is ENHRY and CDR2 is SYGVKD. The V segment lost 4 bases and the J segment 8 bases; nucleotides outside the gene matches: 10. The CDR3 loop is CAISVREGAEGYTF. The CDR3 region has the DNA TGTGCCATCAGTGTGAGAGAGGGGGCGGAAGGCTACACCTTC.

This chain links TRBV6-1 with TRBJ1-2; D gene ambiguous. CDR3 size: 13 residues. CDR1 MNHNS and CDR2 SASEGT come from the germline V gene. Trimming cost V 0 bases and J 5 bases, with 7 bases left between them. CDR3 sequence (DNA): TGTGCCAGCAGTGAAGCTACGGTTTATGGCTACACCTTC. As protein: CASSEATVYGYTF.

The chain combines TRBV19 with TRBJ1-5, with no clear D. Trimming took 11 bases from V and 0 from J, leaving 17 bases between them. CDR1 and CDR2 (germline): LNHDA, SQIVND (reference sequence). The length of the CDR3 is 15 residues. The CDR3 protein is CASSRGSASNQPQHF. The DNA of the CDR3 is TGTGCCTCATCTCGGGGATCGGCTAGCAATCAGCCCCAGCATTTT.

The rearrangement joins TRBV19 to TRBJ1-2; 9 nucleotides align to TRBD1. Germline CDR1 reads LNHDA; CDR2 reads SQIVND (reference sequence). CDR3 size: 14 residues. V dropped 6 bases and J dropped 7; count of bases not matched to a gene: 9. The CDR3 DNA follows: TGTGCCAGTAGGAGCGGGACAGGGTCGTTTGGCTACACCTTC. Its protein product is CASRSGTGSFGYTF.

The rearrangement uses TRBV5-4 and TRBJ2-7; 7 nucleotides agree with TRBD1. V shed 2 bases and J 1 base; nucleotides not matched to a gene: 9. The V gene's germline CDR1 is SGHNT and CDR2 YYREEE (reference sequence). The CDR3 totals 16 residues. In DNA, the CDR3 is TGTGCCAGCAGCTTTAGACAGAACAGGGGTTCCTACGAGCAGTACTTC. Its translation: CASSFRQNRGSYEQYF.

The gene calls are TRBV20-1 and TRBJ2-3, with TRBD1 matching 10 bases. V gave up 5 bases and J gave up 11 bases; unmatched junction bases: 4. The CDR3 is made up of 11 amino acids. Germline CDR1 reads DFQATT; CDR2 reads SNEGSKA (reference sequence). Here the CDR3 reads CSAGDRGMQYF. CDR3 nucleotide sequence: TGCAGTGCTGGGGACAGGGGTATGCAGTATTTT.

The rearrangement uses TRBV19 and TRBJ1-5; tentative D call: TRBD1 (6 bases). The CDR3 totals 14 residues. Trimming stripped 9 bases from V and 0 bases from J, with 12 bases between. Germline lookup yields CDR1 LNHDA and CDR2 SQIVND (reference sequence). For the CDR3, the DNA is TGTGCCAGCCTGGGGACACTTAGCAATCAGCCCCAGCATTTT. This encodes CASLGTLSNQPQHF.

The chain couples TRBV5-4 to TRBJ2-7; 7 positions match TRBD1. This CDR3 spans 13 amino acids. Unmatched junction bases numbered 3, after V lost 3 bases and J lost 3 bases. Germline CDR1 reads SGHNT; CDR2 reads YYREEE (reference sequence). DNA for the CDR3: TGTGCCAGCAGCTCAGGGGGTGACTACGAGCAGTACTTC. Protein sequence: CASSSGGDYEQYF.

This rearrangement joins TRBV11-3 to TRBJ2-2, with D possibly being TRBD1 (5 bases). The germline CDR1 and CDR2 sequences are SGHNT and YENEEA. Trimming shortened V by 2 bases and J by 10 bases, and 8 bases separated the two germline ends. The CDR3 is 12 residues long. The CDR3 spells CASSLKGQELFF. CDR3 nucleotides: TGTGCCAGCAGCTTAAAAGGACAGGAGCTGTTTTTT. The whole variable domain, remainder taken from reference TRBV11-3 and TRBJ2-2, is EAGVVQSPRYKIIEKKQPVAFWCNPISGHNTLYWYLQNLGQGPELLIRYENEEAVDDSQLPKDRFSAERLKGVDSTLKIQPAELGDSAVYLCASSLKGQELFFGEGSRLTVL.

The CDR3, as DNA: TGTGCCAGCAGCTTAGCGGGACGGTCTGCAACTAATGAAAAACTGTTTTTT. This sequence encodes CASSLAGRSATNEKLFF. V is TRBV5-4 and J is TRBJ1-4, with D possibly being TRBD1 (5 bases). Germline V gives CDR1 SGHNT, CDR2 YYREEE (reference sequence). There are 17 residues in the CDR3. V was pared by 2 bases and J by 0 bases, with 14 bases between.

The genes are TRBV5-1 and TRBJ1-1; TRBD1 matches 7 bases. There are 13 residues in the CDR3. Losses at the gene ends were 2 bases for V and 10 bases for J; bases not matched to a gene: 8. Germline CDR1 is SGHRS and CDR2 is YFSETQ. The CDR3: CASSFTGEEGAFF. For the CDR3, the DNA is TGCGCCAGCAGCTTTACAGGGGAGGAAGGAGCTTTCTTT.

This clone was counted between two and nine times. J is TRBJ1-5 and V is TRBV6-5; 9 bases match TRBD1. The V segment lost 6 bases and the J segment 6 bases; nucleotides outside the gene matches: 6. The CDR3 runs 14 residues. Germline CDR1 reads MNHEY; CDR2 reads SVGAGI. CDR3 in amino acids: CASRGDRVSQPQHF. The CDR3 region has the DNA TGTGCCAGCAGGGGGGACAGGGTGAGTCAGCCCCAGCATTTT.

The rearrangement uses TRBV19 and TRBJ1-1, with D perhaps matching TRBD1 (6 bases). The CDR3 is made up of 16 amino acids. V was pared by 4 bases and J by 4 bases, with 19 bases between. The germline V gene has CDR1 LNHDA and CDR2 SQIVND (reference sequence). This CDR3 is CASSNFWGGRATEAFF. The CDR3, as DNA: TGTGCCAGTAGTAATTTTTGGGGGGGGCGAGCCACTGAAGCTTTCTTT.

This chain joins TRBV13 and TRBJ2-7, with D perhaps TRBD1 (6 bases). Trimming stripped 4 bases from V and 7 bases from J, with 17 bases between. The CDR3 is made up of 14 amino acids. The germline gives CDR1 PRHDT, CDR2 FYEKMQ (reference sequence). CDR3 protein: CASSSQGLTGEQYF. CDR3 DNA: TGTGCCAGCAGCTCCCAGGGGCTTACGGGGGAGCAGTACTTC.

The CDR3 coding sequence is TGTGCCAGCAGCTCTGGACAGGGGGCAGGTTCACCCCTCCACTTT. It translates to CASSSGQGAGSPLHF. The chain recombines TRBV7-2 with TRBJ1-6; TRBD1 agrees at 11 bases. The CDR3 covers 15 residues. CDR1 SGHTA and CDR2 FQGNSA come from the germline V gene. V trimming: 4 bases; J trimming: 9 bases; junction bases outside the gene matches: 5.

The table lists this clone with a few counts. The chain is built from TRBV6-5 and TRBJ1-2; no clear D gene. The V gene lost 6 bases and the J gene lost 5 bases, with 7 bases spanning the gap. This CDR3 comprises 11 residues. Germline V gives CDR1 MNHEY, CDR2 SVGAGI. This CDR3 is CASRRGYGYTF. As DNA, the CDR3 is TGTGCCAGCAGACGGGGATATGGCTACACCTTC.

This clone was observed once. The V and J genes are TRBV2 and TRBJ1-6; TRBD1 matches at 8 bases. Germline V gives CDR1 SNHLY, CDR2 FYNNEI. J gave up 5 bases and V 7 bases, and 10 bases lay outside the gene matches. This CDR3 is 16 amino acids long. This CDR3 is CASTTRGQRDNSPLHF. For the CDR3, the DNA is TGTGCCAGCACCACCAGGGGGCAGAGGGATAATTCACCCCTCCACTTT.

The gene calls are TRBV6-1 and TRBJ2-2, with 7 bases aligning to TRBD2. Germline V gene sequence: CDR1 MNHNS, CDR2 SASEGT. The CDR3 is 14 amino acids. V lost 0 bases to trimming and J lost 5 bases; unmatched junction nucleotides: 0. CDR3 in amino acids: CASSEARGTGELFF. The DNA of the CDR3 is TGTGCCAGCAGTGAAGCGCGGGGGACCGGGGAGCTGTTTTTT.

Here the CDR3 DNA reads TGTGCCAGTAGTATAGGAGGGAAGATTGCGGCGGACACTGAAGCTTTCTTT. This translates into CASSIGGKIAADTEAFF. V and J are TRBV19 and TRBJ1-1; D is unclear. The CDR3 sequence is 17 residues long. Germline V lookup: CDR1 LNHDA, CDR2 SQIVND (reference sequence). The V and J ends lost 1 base and 3 bases respectively, with 18 bases between them.